The clone carrying this T cell receptor (beta chain) was detected a few times. The entry originates in a study of blood T cell repertoires in COVID-19. Germline V gene sequence: CDR1 SGHRS, CDR2 YFSETQ. This CDR3 comprises 13 residues. V lost 5 bases and J 2 bases, leaving 11 bases between the germline ends. Some clones are missing from TCRdb's copy, which holds only in-frame ones; the method was immunoSEQ multiplex PCR. The data contain over 250,000 clones, approximately 89% of them singletons. The chain joins TRBV5-1 to TRBJ2-7; D is undetermined. Sequenced sample: peripheral blood. The origin of this receptor is a woman aged 70-85 years with COVID-19, enrolled during active disease. The DNA of the CDR3 is TGCGCCAGCAGGTCCGGTTCTCCCTACGAGCAGTACTTC. This translates into CASRSGSPYEQYF.